The 8 T cell receptor beta chains in this list originate from one sample, sequenced in a study of blood T cell repertoires in COVID-19. Sequenced by immunoSEQ multiplex PCR; TCRdb stores in-frame clones only, minus some. The repertoire holds around 72,000 clones, roughly four fifths seen once, with less than 2% in the top ten. Sequenced material: peripheral blood. Receptors originate from a woman aged 60-70 years with acute or convalescent COVID-19.

V gene TRBV5-6 combines with J gene TRBJ1-2; D call uncertain. In germline, CDR1 is SGHDT, CDR2 YYEEEE. V lost 0 bases to trimming and J lost 2 bases, with 5 bases between them. This CDR3 is 13 amino acids long. CDR3 nucleotide sequence: TGTGCCAGCAGCTTGGGGCCCAACTATGGCTACACCTTC. Translating gives CASSLGPNYGYTF.

The rearrangement joins TRBV29-1 to TRBJ1-1; D gene uncertain. The CDR3 runs to 16 residues. V lost 4 bases, J lost 5 bases, and 23 bases lay in between. Germline-derived CDR1 and CDR2 are SQVTM and ANQGSEA. CDR3 sequence (DNA): TGCAGCGTTGTCGCTCCCGGTCGTGGATCGGGGACTGAAGCTTTCTTT. This codes for CSVVAPGRGSGTEAFF.

This chain connects TRBV9 to TRBJ1-2; a possible D gene is TRBD1 (6 bases). Trimming shortened V by 0 bases and J by 5 bases, and 11 bases separated the two germline ends. The CDR3 extends over 14 amino acids. The germline V gene encodes CDR1 SGDLS and CDR2 YYNGEE. This chain's CDR3 is CASSVEGRGYGYTF. DNA for the CDR3: TGTGCCAGCAGCGTAGAAGGCAGGGGATATGGCTACACCTTC.

J is TRBJ2-1 and V is TRBV24-1, with 11 nucleotides matching TRBD1. Looked up from germline, CDR1 is KGHDR and CDR2 is SFDVKD. V shed 5 bases and J 6 bases; nucleotides not matched to a gene: 8. The CDR3 spans 16 residues. DNA of the CDR3: TGTGCCACCAGTGCCTTCATCGGGACAGGGGGCAATGAGCAGTTCTTC. Protein sequence: CATSAFIGTGGNEQFF.

The chain is built from TRBV10-3 and TRBJ1-2; the D gene is possibly TRBD1 (5 bases). The ends were cut back, 0 bases at V and 4 bases at J, with 18 bases in the middle. Germline V gene data show CDR1 as ENHRY and CDR2 as SYGVKD. CDR3 length: 17 residues. The CDR3 nucleotides read TGTGCCATCAGTGAGTCCGCCTCTCTGACAGCCGTCTATGGCTACACCTTC. Residues: CAISESASLTAVYGYTF.

V and J are TRBV24-1 and TRBJ1-2; D gene uncertain. The CDR3 extends over 14 amino acids. Germline V gene sequence: CDR1 KGHDR, CDR2 SFDVKD. Trimming took off 8 bases at V and 2 bases at J, with 14 bases between the two ends. CDR3 sequence reads: CATNNAVINYGYTF. For the CDR3, the DNA is TGTGCCACCAACAATGCTGTAATAAACTATGGCTACACCTTC.

The CDR3 DNA reads TGTGCCAGCAGCTTCTCCTTGGGGCTCCAAGAGACCCAGTACTTC. It specifies CASSFSLGLQETQYF. This chain uses TRBV5-6 with TRBJ2-5; tentatively, D is TRBD1 (5 bases). The V gene's germline CDR1 is SGHDT and CDR2 YYEEEE. Trimming stripped 2 bases from V and 1 base from J, with 12 bases between. The CDR3 spans 15 residues.

This clone appeared a few times. This chain connects TRBV2 to TRBJ2-5; 8 bases agree with TRBD1. The germline V gene encodes CDR1 SNHLY and CDR2 FYNNEI. The V segment lost 8 bases and the J segment 5 bases; nucleotides outside the gene matches: 7. CDR3 size: 13 residues. CDR3 coding DNA: TGTGCCAGCTCCAGGGGGCGACGGGAGACCCAGTACTTC. This encodes CASSRGRRETQYF.